Presented here are 6 T cell receptor beta chains from one specimen sequenced in a study of T cell responses to AZD1222 COVID-19 vaccine. Libraries were prepared by immunoSEQ multiplex PCR; TCRdb keeps only in-frame clonotypes and omits some of them. The sample consists of fewer than 65,000 clones, 70% to 85% of them appearing once. Sequenced here: peripheral blood, sampled on day 0 of AZD1222 vaccination. The receptors originated from an adult in good health.

The chain employs TRBV28 and TRBJ2-2, with TRBD1 matching over 8 bases. The ends lost 5 bases at V and 6 bases at J; junction bases unmatched: 11. The germline gives CDR1 MDHEN, CDR2 SYDVKM. CDR3 length equals 16 residues. CDR3 region: CASSPHGQGLAGELFF. In DNA form, the CDR3 reads TGTGCCAGCAGTCCCCATGGACAGGGCCTGGCCGGGGAGCTGTTTTTT.

This clone came up a few times. V is TRBV28 and J is TRBJ2-1; D not certain. The CDR3 consists of 14 residues. The V end lost 6 bases, the J end lost 7 bases, and 16 bases lay between the germline ends. Looked up from germline, CDR1 is MDHEN and CDR2 is SYDVKM. CDR3 protein: CASSRAATDNEQFF. Written as DNA, the CDR3 is TGTGCCAGCAGCCGGGCGGCGACGGATAATGAGCAGTTCTTC. Drawing the rest from reference TRBV28 and TRBJ2-1, the complete variable domain is DVKVTQSSRYLVKRTGEKVFLECVQDMDHENMFWYRQDPGLGLRLIYFSYDVKMKEKGDIPEGYSVSREKKERFSLILESASTNQTSMYLCASSRAATDNEQFFGPGTRLTVL.

The chain uses TRBV5-3 and TRBJ1-6, with D possibly matching TRBD1 (6 bases). TRBV5-3 is designated an ORF whose function remains uncertain. CDR3 size: 19 residues. V was shortened by 2 bases and J by 0 bases, with 18 bases between the two germline ends. CDR3 sequence (DNA): TGTGCCAGAAGCTTAAAACAGGGATTCTGTAACTCCTATAATTCACCCCTCCACTTT. This codes for CARSLKQGFCNSYNSPLHF.

The chain carries TRBV12-5 and TRBJ2-5, with D maybe TRBD2 (5 bases). Germline V gene sequence: CDR1 LGHNT, CDR2 FRNRAP. With 8 bases removed from V and 0 bases from J, the gap between germline ends came to 7 bases. This CDR3 spans 12 amino acids. The CDR3: CASRRDQETQYF. The CDR3 region has the DNA TGTGCTAGTCGGCGGGACCAAGAGACCCAGTACTTC. The full variable domain, in which reference TRBV12-5 and TRBJ2-5 provide the parts outside the CDR3, is DARVTQTPRHKVTEMGQEVTMRCQPILGHNTVFWYRQTMMQGLELLAYFRNRAPLDDSGMPKDRFSAEMPDATLATLKIQPSEPRDSAVYFCASRRDQETQYFGPGTRLLVL.

V is TRBV5-1 and J is TRBJ1-1; no clear D. CDR3 length: 11 residues. CDR1 and CDR2 from the germline V gene are SGHRS and YFSETQ. Trimming shortened V by 1 base and J by 4 bases, and 2 bases separated the two germline ends. The CDR3 sequence is CASSLCTEAFF. In DNA form, the CDR3 reads TGCGCCAGCAGCTTGTGCACTGAAGCTTTCTTT.

The rearrangement uses TRBV4-2 and TRBJ1-1, with D possibly TRBD1 on 5 matching bases. Trimming took 4 bases from V and 1 from J, leaving 16 bases between them. The CDR3 has 16 amino acids. The germline gives CDR1 LGHNA, CDR2 YNFKEQ. The CDR3 DNA reads TGTGCCAGCAGCCTAAAAGGCGACAGTCAGAACACTGAAGCTTTCTTT. Residues: CASSLKGDSQNTEAFF.